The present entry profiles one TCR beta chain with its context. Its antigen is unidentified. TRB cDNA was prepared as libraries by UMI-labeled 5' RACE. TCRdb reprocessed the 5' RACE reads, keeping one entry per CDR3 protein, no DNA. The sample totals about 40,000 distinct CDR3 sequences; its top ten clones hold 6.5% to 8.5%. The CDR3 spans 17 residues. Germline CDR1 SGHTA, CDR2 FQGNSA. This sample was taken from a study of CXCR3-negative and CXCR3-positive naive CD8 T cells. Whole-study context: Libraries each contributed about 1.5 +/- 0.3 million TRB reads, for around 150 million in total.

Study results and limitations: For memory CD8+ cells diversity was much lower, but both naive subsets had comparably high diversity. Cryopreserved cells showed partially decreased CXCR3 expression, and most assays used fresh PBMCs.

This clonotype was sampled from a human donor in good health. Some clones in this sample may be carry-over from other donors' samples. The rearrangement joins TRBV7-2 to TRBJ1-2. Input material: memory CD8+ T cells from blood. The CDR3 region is CASSLEAESLVEPGYTF.